The rows below give T cell receptor beta chains drawn from one sample of a study of cytomegalovirus exposure and HLA in healthy donors. Measured with immunoSEQ multiplex PCR; TCRdb has only the in-frame clones, and not every one. The sample shows about 200,000 clones, and about 1.1% sits with its ten largest clones. The sample consisted of PBMCs. These receptors all come from a girl between 2 and 10 years old in good health and CMV-seropositive. The CDR3 runs from the conserved cysteine through the conserved F or W. D genes are given only for firm matches.

CDR3 DNA,CDR3 protein,D gene,V gene,J gene,CDR3 length
TGCAGTGCTAGCGTAGATACGCAGTATTTT,CSASVDTQYF,.,TRBV20-1,TRBJ2-3,10
TGTGCCAGCAGTGACGGGACAGATCCCCTCCGTTTCTACGAGCAGTACTTC,CASSDGTDPLRFYEQYF,TRBD1,TRBV6-4,TRBJ2-7,17
TGTGCTAGCAGCTTAGGTCGTCAGCTAGCGGGAGGAGAGACCCAGTACTTC,CASSLGRQLAGGETQYF,TRBD2,TRBV7-7,TRBJ2-5,17
TGTGCCTGGAGTGTAGGACTAGCCGGCGAGCAGTACTTC,CAWSVGLAGEQYF,TRBD2,TRBV30,TRBJ2-7,13
TGTGCCAGCAGCGGGGCCTCGGGTAACACTGAAGCTTTCTTT,CASSGASGNTEAFF,.,TRBV13,TRBJ1-1,14
TGCGCCAGCAGCTTGGACAGGTCCAGGGAGACCCAGTACTTC,CASSLDRSRETQYF,.,TRBV5-1,TRBJ2-5,14
TGTGCCAGCAGTCCACAGGGCCAAGAGACCCAGTACTTC,CASSPQGQETQYF,.,TRBV27,TRBJ2-5,13
TGTGCCATCGGGCAGGTTAGCAATCAGCCCCAGCATTTT,CAIGQVSNQPQHF,.,TRBV10-3,TRBJ1-5,13
TGTGCCAGCAGTGTACAAAACTATGGCTACACCTTC,CASSVQNYGYTF,.,TRBV2,TRBJ1-2,12
TGTGCCACCAGCAGAGAGCGAGGACAGCCTGGGGCCTACGACGAGCAGTACTTC,CATSRERGQPGAYDEQYF,.,TRBV15,TRBJ2-7,18
TGTGCCAGCGGCCGGGACAGGGCGAATGAAAAACTGTTTTTT,CASGRDRANEKLFF,TRBD1,TRBV6-1,TRBJ1-4,14
TGCGCCAGCAGCCTCGTGGGGGGCTCTGGGGCCAACGTCCTGACTTTC,CASSLVGGSGANVLTF,.,TRBV5-1,TRBJ2-6,16
TGTGCCAGCAGCTTAGTGGCGCGGGCGGCTACCGAGCAGTACTTC,CASSLVARAATEQYF,.,TRBV7-9,TRBJ2-7,15
TGTGCCAGCAGCTTAGGGACTGGGACTGAAGCTTTCTTT,CASSLGTGTEAFF,.,TRBV11-2,TRBJ1-1,13
TGCGCCAGCAGCTTGGGGTCCCTAGCGGGAGTAACTGAGCAGTTCTTC,CASSLGSLAGVTEQFF,TRBD2,TRBV5-1,TRBJ2-1,16
TGCGCCAGCAGCCAAACAGGGGGCTATGGCTACACCTTC,CASSQTGGYGYTF,TRBD1,TRBV4-1,TRBJ1-2,13
TGTGCCATCAGTGAGCGTGCAGGGTTAGGCTCCTACGAGCAGTACTTC,CAISERAGLGSYEQYF,.,TRBV10-3,TRBJ2-7,16
TGTGCCAGCAGCCTCCAGGGGATTGGTATGAACACTGAAGCTTTCTTT,CASSLQGIGMNTEAFF,.,TRBV28,TRBJ1-1,16
TGCGCCAGCAGCTTGGGGGCAGGGGGCACAGATACGCAGTATTTT,CASSLGAGGTDTQYF,.,TRBV5-1,TRBJ2-3,15
TGTGCCAGCAGTTACTCGATCGGGAGTTCCTACGAGCAGTACTTC,CASSYSIGSSYEQYF,.,TRBV6-6,TRBJ2-7,15
TGTGCCAGCAAAGTTACCCGACGAGCCAGGGGCTACACCTTC,CASKVTRRARGYTF,.,TRBV6-5,TRBJ1-2,14
TGTGCCAGCCCCCTCCTAGCGGGGACCACAGATACGCAGTATTTT,CASPLLAGTTDTQYF,TRBD2,TRBV7-9,TRBJ2-3,15
TGTGCCAGCGCCCTCCTTGGCGGGGGGGTCCAACGCATGGGCACTGAAGCTTTCTTT,CASALLGGGVQRMGTEAFF,.,TRBV27,TRBJ1-1,19
TGCGCCAGCAGCTGGACAGGGGGCGATGAGCAGTTCTTC,CASSWTGGDEQFF,TRBD1,TRBV5-1,TRBJ2-1,13
TGTGCCAGCAGTTCCCCCAACCCGGGACAGGGCTTCTCCTACGAGCAGTACTTC,CASSSPNPGQGFSYEQYF,TRBD1,TRBV28,TRBJ2-7,18
TGTGCCAGCAGTACGATAGTGAGCTCCTACAATGAGCAGTTCTTC,CASSTIVSSYNEQFF,.,TRBV6-1,TRBJ2-1,15